This section outlines one T cell receptor (beta chain) sequence together with its context. Its antigen is still unknown. Primers: 60 Vbeta forward and 13 Jbeta reverse. Data came from immunoSEQ multiplex PCR; TCRdb stores just in-frame clones and leaves some out. Of some 100,000 clones listed, 70% to 80% were seen once; the top ten hold less than 3%. This specimen belongs to a study of cytomegalovirus exposure and HLA in healthy donors. Study results and caveats: Follow-up analysis found HLA locus-dependent TCR association rates, highest for DRB1 and lowest for HLA-C. HLA-A and HLA-B allele assignments for most subjects were reportedly predicted accurately using TCR beta sequences. It was 160 or so TCR beta chains that were listed as cytomegalovirus-associated. A further, later analysis showed that HLA-associated TCR beta chains (compared with equally common others) were more clonally expanded.

The specimen sequenced was PBMCs. This sequence was found in a female donor in good health and CMV-seronegative.

CDR3 sequence (DNA): TGTGCCAGCAGCTTGAGCGGTGCCTACGAGCAGTACTTC. Translation gives CASSLSGAYEQYF. V usage is TRBV5-6 and J usage is TRBJ2-7; tentative D call: TRBD2 (5 bases). Per germline, CDR1 SGHDT and CDR2 YYEEEE. Trimming took off 1 base at V and 2 bases at J, with 7 bases between the two ends. The CDR3 has 13 residues.